The 7 T cell receptor beta chains listed next were all sequenced from one sample in a study of blood T cell repertoires in COVID-19. Sequencing was performed with immunoSEQ multiplex PCR; in TCRdb, only in-frame clones are kept and a portion is missing. This sample has about 46,000 clones; around 85% occur once, and the top ten carry approximately 32%. Specimen: peripheral blood. Receptor source: an elderly woman with COVID-19, enrolled during active disease.

The chain employs TRBV10-3 and TRBJ1-5; TRBD1 aligns across 7 bases. CDR3 length: 15 residues. Trimming at V came to 10 bases and at J to 4 bases, leaving 13 bases not matched to a gene. Germline CDR1 and CDR2: ENHRY and SYGVKD. In nucleotides, the CDR3 is TGTGCCACTACAGAGGCCCCACAGGGGAATCAGCCCCAGCATTTT. It encodes CATTEAPQGNQPQHF.

The chain carries TRBV18 and TRBJ2-5; unclear D gene. The ends were cut back, 3 bases at V and 7 bases at J, with 12 bases in the middle. The CDR3 totals 13 residues. The germline V gene has CDR1 KGHSH and CDR2 LQKENI. The CDR3 sequence is CASSPPLRGTQYF. In DNA form, the CDR3 reads TGTGCCAGCTCACCGCCTCTTAGAGGGACCCAGTACTTC.

This clone was detected many times. As DNA, the CDR3 is TGTGCCAGCAGCGGAAGGACAGGGGACCACTACGAGCAGTACTTC. Protein sequence: CASSGRTGDHYEQYF. This chain uses TRBV9 with TRBJ2-7; TRBD1 agrees at 9 bases. With V trimmed by 3 bases and J by 3 bases, 7 bases remained unmatched. This CDR3 has 15 residues. Germline V CDR1 and CDR2: SGDLS, YYNGEE.

This clone was picked up a small number of times. This chain connects TRBV9 to TRBJ2-3, with D possibly TRBD2 on 6 matching bases. There are 16 residues in the CDR3. V was trimmed by 3 bases and J by 1 base, leaving 15 bases between them. Germline V gene data show CDR1 as SGDLS and CDR2 as YYNGEE. This CDR3 reads CASSARGTLGTDTQYF. In nucleotides, the CDR3 is TGTGCCAGCAGCGCCCGGGGGACTTTGGGCACAGATACGCAGTATTTT. Full variable domain (missing parts from reference TRBV9 and TRBJ2-3): DSGVTQTPKHLITATGQRVTLRCSPRSGDLSVYWYQQSLDQGLQFLIQYYNGEERAKGNILERFSAQQFPDLHSELNLSSLELGDSALYFCASSARGTLGTDTQYFGPGTRLTVL.

V and J are TRBV6-6 and TRBJ2-2, with D perhaps TRBD2 (5 bases). The CDR3 is 15 residues long. From germline, CDR1 is MNHNY and CDR2 SVGAGI (reference sequence). V was cut by 7 bases and J by 2 bases, with 14 bases left in between. DNA for the CDR3: TGTGCCAGCACCCTACGGGGAGTTAACACCGGGGAGCTGTTTTTT. Translating it yields CASTLRGVNTGELFF.

The V gene is TRBV3-1 (or the pseudogene TRBV3-2), the J gene TRBJ2-5; perhaps TRBD2 as D (5 bases). This CDR3 has 15 residues. V was clipped by 3 bases and J by 5 bases, with 16 bases between them. Germline V CDR1 and CDR2: LGHDT, YNNKEL (reference sequence). For the CDR3, the DNA is TGTGCCAGCAGCCAGAACGAGGGTTTTTGGGAGACCCAGTACTTC. Protein product: CASSQNEGFWETQYF.

V and J are TRBV18 and TRBJ2-7; 8 positions agree with TRBD1. The V gene's germline CDR1 is KGHSH and CDR2 LQKENI. The V gene end was trimmed by 6 bases and the J gene end by 5 bases; junction bases not matched to a gene: 3. The CDR3 contains 12 residues. CDR3 coding DNA: TGTGCCAGCTCTAACAGGGGGGACGAGCAGTACTTC. The encoded protein is CASSNRGDEQYF.